What follows describes a single T cell receptor beta chain. Its antigen is not yet known. The record has no base qualities; no much larger clone is one base away. The data belong to a study of blood T cell repertoires in COVID-19 (dated by TCRdb to about 2020). In the study overall: Samples from collaborators originated in the United States, Italy and Spain and spanned both the acute and convalescent phases of COVID-19. Samples came from the ongoing ImmuneRACE study (first 160 participants) plus 1,254 subjects from 6 global collaborators. Where available, HLA class I and class II types were taken from metadata supplied by the sample provider and were not determined by assay-based typing. Subjects who had been exposed to COVID-19, were actively infected with it, or had recovered from it provided the deeply sampled blood TCRbeta repertoires that made up the dataset. Sample metadata almost always included a de-identified subject ID, COVID-19 status, age in years and sex. The repertoires were released in a freely available public database intended as a resource for research on the immune response to SARS-CoV-2. The prospective study material was composed of cDNA or gDNA derived from T cells, B-cell-depleted T cells, or PBMCs.

What the study reported, not specific to this receptor: The amount of clinical and demographic metadata varied by source and participant and was provided uncurated.

TCRbeta CDR3 regions were amplified from genomic DNA using the immunoSEQ Assay, a bias-controlled multiplex PCR. The source study handled its data this way. The number of nucleated cells in each sample was estimated from the amplification of reference gene primers within the assay. To quantify the absolute abundance of each unique TCRbeta CDR3 rearrangement, sequence reads were collapsed and filtered. For each sample, productive Simpson clonality was calculated as the square root of Simpson's diversity index over productive rearrangements. The table comes from immuneACCESS by way of TCRdb, which keeps in-frame sequences with V and J called. Part of the clones is missing from these tables; in studies checked, under half for an unresolved V gene and the rest for unknown reasons. That table supplies the V and J calls and clone size; D and trimming were determined from the DNA. A total of about 170,000 clones appear in this sample, roughly 88% of them only once. Of the sample, about 10% is held by the ten largest clones.

Each collaborating institution followed its own protocols to collect whole blood in K2EDTA tubes. Collaborator samples were shipped for TCRbeta analysis as frozen whole blood, isolated PBMCs, or DNA extracted from either sample type. The sample comprised peripheral blood. This TCR derives from a woman older than 75 with active or convalescent COVID-19.

The CDR3 region has the sequence CSASRGYSYNEQFF. The DNA sequence is TGCAGTGCTAGTCGCGGCTACTCCTACAATGAGCAGTTCTTC. The chain uses TRBV20-1 and TRBJ2-1; a confident D gene designation cannot be given. V gives up 3 bases and J gives up 0 bases, and the segment between their germline ends measures 9 bases. CDR1 and CDR2 are drawn from the germline V gene (reference sequence): DFQATT, SNEGSKA. The CDR3 has 14 amino acids, counting the end cysteine and phenylalanine. Just the 42-base CDR3 DNA is kept, in frame starting at base 1.